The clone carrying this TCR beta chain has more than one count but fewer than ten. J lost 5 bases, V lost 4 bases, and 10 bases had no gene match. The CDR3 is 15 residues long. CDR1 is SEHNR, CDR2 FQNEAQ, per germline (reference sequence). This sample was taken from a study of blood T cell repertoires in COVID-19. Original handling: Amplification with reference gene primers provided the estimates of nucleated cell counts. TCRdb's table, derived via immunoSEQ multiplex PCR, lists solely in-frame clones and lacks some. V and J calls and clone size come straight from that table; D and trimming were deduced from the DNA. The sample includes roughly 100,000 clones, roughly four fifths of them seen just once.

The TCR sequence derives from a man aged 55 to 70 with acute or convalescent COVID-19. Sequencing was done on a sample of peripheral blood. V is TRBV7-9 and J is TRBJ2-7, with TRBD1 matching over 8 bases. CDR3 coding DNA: TGTGCCAGCAGCTCCCACAGGGGGACAGTCCACGAGCAGTACTTC. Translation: CASSSHRGTVHEQYF.